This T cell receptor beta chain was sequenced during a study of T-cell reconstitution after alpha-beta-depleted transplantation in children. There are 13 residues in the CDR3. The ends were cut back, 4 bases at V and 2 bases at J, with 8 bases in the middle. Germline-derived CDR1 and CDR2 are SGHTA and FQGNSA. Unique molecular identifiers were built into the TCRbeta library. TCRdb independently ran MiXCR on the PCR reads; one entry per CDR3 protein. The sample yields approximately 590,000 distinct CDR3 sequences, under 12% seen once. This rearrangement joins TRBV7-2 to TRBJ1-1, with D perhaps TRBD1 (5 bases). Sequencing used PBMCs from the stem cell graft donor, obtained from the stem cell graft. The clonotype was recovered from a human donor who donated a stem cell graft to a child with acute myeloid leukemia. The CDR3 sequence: CASSWGPNTEAFF. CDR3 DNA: TGTGCCAGCAGCTGGGGCCCCAACACTGAAGCTTTCTTT.